The 22 T cell receptor beta chains below all came from one sample that was sequenced in a study of shared T cell receptors in the human thymus (dated by TCRdb to about 2021). The library came from the immunoSEQ multiplex PCR assay. TCRdb took over this immuneACCESS table, retaining in-frame rearrangements with V and J assigned. Such tables are incomplete; in checked studies, under half of the missing clones stem from an unresolved V gene, and the remainder is unexplained. Here the sample has approximately 490,000 clones; approximately 80% occur a single time. The ten largest clonotypes hold around 0.012% of the sample. The sample was also linked to a second study, of human thymus T cells.

The sequencing input was thymocytes. The receptors were gathered from a boy in the first two years of life with a congenital heart defect. Donor details come from another sample of the same person, matched by shared clones.

The V and J genes are TRBV2 and TRBJ2-5; the D gene is possibly TRBD2 (6 bases). CDR1 SNHLY and CDR2 FYNNEI come from the germline V gene. Trimming shortened V by 8 bases and J by 3 bases, and 10 bases separated the two germline ends. CDR3 size: 12 residues. The CDR3 region has the DNA TGTGCCAGCGCGGGGCATAAAGAGACCCAGTACTTC. It codes for CASAGHKETQYF.

The chain couples TRBV10-3 to TRBJ2-3; TRBD2 matches 8 bases. Germline CDR1 and CDR2: ENHRY and SYGVKD. Trimming removed 10 bases from V and 2 bases from J; junction bases left unmatched: 5. The CDR3 runs 13 residues. CDR3: CATRGGTTDTQYF. The CDR3 nucleotides are TGTGCCACGCGCGGGGGGACCACAGATACGCAGTATTTT.

The rearrangement uses TRBV28 and TRBJ1-2, with 8 positions matching TRBD1. Germline V CDR1 and CDR2: MDHEN, SYDVKM. J gave up 8 bases and V 5 bases, and 4 bases lay outside the gene matches. This CDR3 region has 12 residues. This chain's CDR3 is CASSLTGEGYTF. DNA of the CDR3: TGTGCCAGCAGTCTGACAGGGGAAGGCTACACCTTC.

In its sample, this clone was seen once. This rearrangement joins TRBV4-3 to TRBJ2-3; D might be TRBD2 (6 bases). The V and J ends lost 0 bases and 9 bases respectively, with 10 bases between them. There are 13 residues in the CDR3. In germline, CDR1 is LGHNA, CDR2 YSLEER. Here the CDR3 reads CASSQDRAGTQYF. DNA for the CDR3: TGCGCCAGCAGCCAAGATCGGGCGGGGACGCAGTATTTT.

The rearrangement uses TRBV9 and TRBJ2-2; 10 bases fit TRBD1. This CDR3 has 16 amino acids. Per the germline V gene, CDR1 is SGDLS and CDR2 is YYNGEE. V lost 2 bases to trimming and J lost 5 bases; unmatched junction nucleotides: 6. Here the CDR3 DNA reads TGTGCCAGCAGCGTCCCCGGGACAGGGGTGACCGGGGAGCTGTTTTTT. Translating gives CASSVPGTGVTGELFF. Full variable domain (rest looked up from reference TRBV9 and TRBJ2-2): DSGVTQTPKHLITATGQRVTLRCSPRSGDLSVYWYQQSLDQGLQFLIQYYNGEERAKGNILERFSAQQFPDLHSELNLSSLELGDSALYFCASSVPGTGVTGELFFGEGSRLTVL.

The V and J genes are TRBV4-3 and TRBJ1-2; 7 nucleotides align to TRBD1. J lost 0 bases, V lost 0 bases, and 7 bases had no gene match. The CDR3 spans 17 residues. From germline, CDR1 is LGHNA and CDR2 YSLEER. Here the CDR3 reads CASSQDLAGTANYGYTF. The CDR3 DNA follows: TGCGCCAGCAGCCAAGATCTGGCAGGGACAGCTAACTATGGCTACACCTTC.

The chain links TRBV5-6 to TRBJ2-2, with TRBD1 as a possible D gene (6 bases). The CDR3 is made up of 15 amino acids. V dropped 4 bases and J dropped 1 base, with 11 bases sitting between them. The germline CDR1 and CDR2 sequences are SGHDT and YYEEEE. CDR3 residues: CASSGGHGNTGELFF. As DNA, the CDR3 is TGTGCCAGCAGCGGGGGACACGGGAACACCGGGGAGCTGTTTTTT.

The chain carries TRBV30 and TRBJ2-7; D gene uncertain. V lost 1 base and J 0 bases, leaving 10 bases between the germline ends. CDR1 is GTSNPN and CDR2 is SVGIG in the germline V gene (reference sequence). This CDR3 is 14 amino acids long. The CDR3 nucleotides are TGTGCCTGGAGTGCGTCAGTGGTCTCCTACGAGCAGTACTTC. This encodes CAWSASVVSYEQYF. The full variable domain, its missing parts supplied by reference TRBV30 and TRBJ2-7, is SQTIHQWPATLVQPVGSPLSLECTVEGTSNPNLYWYRQAAGRGLQLLFYSVGIGQISSEVPQNLSASRPQDRQFILSSKKLLLSDSGFYLCAWSASVVSYEQYFGPGTRLTVT.

The chain couples TRBV7-2 to TRBJ2-1; a possible D gene is TRBD1 (5 bases). This CDR3 is 15 amino acids long. Trimming took off 4 bases at V and 9 bases at J, with 19 bases between the two ends. Germline values: CDR1 SGHTA, CDR2 FQGNSA. Written as DNA, the CDR3 is TGTGCCAGCAGCTCAAGGGGCTGGGGTAAGAGTGAGCAGTTCTTC. The encoded protein is CASSSRGWGKSEQFF.

This clone is a singleton in its sample. The genes are TRBV9 and TRBJ2-3; the match to TRBD2 covers 9 bases. The CDR3 spans 15 residues. Germline trimming cut 2 bases from V and 7 bases from J; bases unmatched to any gene: 8. CDR1 is SGDLS, CDR2 YYNGEE, per germline. CDR3 DNA: TGTGCCAGCAGCGTCCAGCGGGAGGTTCTGAATACGCAGTATTTT. As protein: CASSVQREVLNTQYF.

This clone was seen only once. The rearrangement links TRBV6-1 to TRBJ1-2; the D is unclear. CDR1 and CDR2 (germline): MNHNS, SASEGT. V was cut by 3 bases and J by 7 bases, with 9 bases left in between. This CDR3 has 12 residues. CDR3 protein: CASSDGLPGYTF. In DNA form, the CDR3 reads TGTGCCAGCAGTGATGGGCTCCCTGGCTACACCTTC.

The rearrangement links TRBV7-9 to TRBJ2-1; TRBD2 matches 9 bases. CDR1 is SEHNR and CDR2 is FQNEAQ in the germline V gene (reference sequence). The trim removed 0 bases at V and 5 bases at J, leaving 8 bases unmatched. The CDR3 spans 17 residues. The CDR3 DNA follows: TGTGCCAGCAGCTTAGCCCATAGCGGGAGTACCCACAATGAGCAGTTCTTC. As protein: CASSLAHSGSTHNEQFF.

This chain connects TRBV4-2 to TRBJ2-5, with D unresolved. The J call could be wrong; TRBJ2-7 is a better fit for the DNA end. CDR1 and CDR2 (germline): LGHNA, YNFKEQ. This CDR3 is built from 12 residues. CDR3 in amino acids: CASSPHPYEQYF. The CDR3 DNA is TGTGCCAGCAGCCCCCACCCCTACGAGCAGTACTTC.

The chain has TRBV5-6 and TRBJ2-1; 7 positions match TRBD2. CDR1 is SGHDT and CDR2 is YYEEEE in the germline V gene. This CDR3 has 16 residues. V shed 4 bases, J shed 6 bases, and the junction held 13 bases outside the gene matches. Written as DNA, the CDR3 is TGTGCCAGCAGCCCCAACACCCGGCGGGAGTTCAATGAGCAGTTCTTC. Its protein is CASSPNTRREFNEQFF.

The V and J genes are TRBV15 and TRBJ2-1; possible D gene TRBD1, 5 bases. In germline, CDR1 is LNHNV, CDR2 YYDKDF (reference sequence). The CDR3 extends over 18 amino acids. V was clipped by 0 bases and J by 8 bases, with 23 bases between them. DNA for the CDR3: TGTGCCACCAGCAGAGATTTGTTAGGTAGACAGCCGGGCGATGAGCAGTTCTTC. This translates into CATSRDLLGRQPGDEQFF.

The chain combines TRBV10-1 with TRBJ2-7; 8 bases align to TRBD1. CDR3 size: 13 residues. Per the germline V gene, CDR1 is WNHNN and CDR2 is SYGVQD (reference sequence). The junction had 3 bases not matched to a gene; V was cut back by 4 bases and J by 4 bases. CDR3 sequence reads: CASSGTGLYEQYF. The CDR3 nucleotides read TGCGCCAGCAGTGGGACAGGGCTATACGAGCAGTACTTC.

The V and J genes are TRBV7-9 and TRBJ2-7; TRBD1 agrees at 8 bases. Trimming took 5 bases from V and 6 from J; bases not matched to a gene: 6. Germline V gene lookup returns CDR1 SEHNR and CDR2 FQNEAQ (reference sequence). The CDR3 has 13 amino acids. The CDR3 DNA is TGTGCCAGCAGCCCCAGGACAGGGCGCGAGCAGTACTTC. Translation: CASSPRTGREQYF.

The chain employs TRBV30 and TRBJ2-7, with 11 bases lining up with TRBD2. The CDR3 runs 16 residues. The V gene end was trimmed by 0 bases and the J gene end by 2 bases; junction bases not matched to a gene: 6. Germline V CDR1 and CDR2: GTSNPN, SVGIG (reference sequence). CDR3 protein: CAWSVVGLAGTYEQYF. CDR3 nucleotides: TGTGCCTGGAGTGTAGTTGGACTAGCGGGTACCTACGAGCAGTACTTC.

This clone was seen only once. This chain links TRBV6-1 with TRBJ2-7; TRBD2 agrees at 7 bases. V gave up 0 bases and J gave up 2 bases; unmatched junction bases: 4. This CDR3 comprises 15 residues. CDR1 is MNHNS, CDR2 SASEGT, per germline. In nucleotides, the CDR3 is TGTGCCAGCAGTGAAGCGGGGGGGGAAGCCTACGAGCAGTACTTC. Translation gives CASSEAGGEAYEQYF.

This clone has more than one count but fewer than ten. The chain combines TRBV6-5 with TRBJ1-5; 10 bases are a match to TRBD1. Germline V gene data show CDR1 as MNHEY and CDR2 as SVGAGI. The trim removed 6 bases at V and 3 bases at J, leaving 2 bases unmatched. This CDR3 has 14 residues. The CDR3 loop reads CASRGQGPNQPQHF. The CDR3, as DNA: TGTGCCAGCAGGGGACAGGGGCCCAATCAGCCCCAGCATTTT.

V is TRBV28 and J is TRBJ2-7; TRBD1 aligns across 9 bases. CDR1 and CDR2 (germline): MDHEN, SYDVKM. J lost 6 bases, V lost 6 bases, and 9 bases had no gene match. This CDR3 is 14 amino acids long. CDR3 protein: CASSRVRGQGEQYF. In DNA, the CDR3 is TGTGCCAGCAGCCGTGTGAGGGGACAGGGCGAGCAGTACTTC.

The CDR3 region is CASRTLVGPYEQYF. As DNA, the CDR3 is TGTGCCAGCAGAACCCTGGTGGGGCCCTACGAGCAGTACTTC. The chain uses TRBV6-1 and TRBJ2-7; tentatively, D is TRBD1 (5 bases). The CDR3 covers 14 residues. The V gene lost 6 bases and the J gene lost 2 bases, with 14 bases spanning the gap. Germline V lookup: CDR1 MNHNS, CDR2 SASEGT.